What follows are 5 T cell receptor beta chains derived from one specimen sequenced in a study of patients and donors after allogeneic stem cell transplantation (dated by TCRdb to the early 2020s). Libraries were built with RT-PCR. The data were produced on a NextSeq 550. TCRdb applied fastp at Q25 and MiXCR to the public reads, then kept only in-frame beta chains. Each CDR3 protein gets just one entry, which takes the most common genes and DNA from the rows behind it. The sample includes roughly 10,000 distinct CDR3 sequences, with roughly 5.9% observed a single time. The top ten clones comprise about 24% of the sample. Sequencing was done on a sample of blood, either unsorted or a sorted T cell fraction (not recorded which). All receptors come from a human donor who was either an allogeneic HSCT recipient or a stem cell or donor lymphocyte infusion donor (not recorded which). It is not recorded whose cells these are; they may come from a transplant donor.

The V and J genes are TRBV12-3 or TRBV12-4 and TRBJ2-3; 11 nucleotides agree with TRBD2. The CDR3 is made up of 19 amino acids. Germline trimming cut 3 bases from V and 6 bases from J; bases unmatched to any gene: 17. CDR3 sequence: CASSFGLVAGGLHGDTQYF. In DNA form, the CDR3 reads TGTGCCAGCAGTTTTGGGCTGGTAGCGGGAGGGCTCCACGGCGATACGCAGTATTTT.

By share of the sample, this clonotype is medium-sized. The chain combines TRBV12-3 or TRBV12-4 with TRBJ1-2; TRBD1 matches at 12 bases. CDR3 length: 17 residues. V was pared by 5 bases and J by 4 bases, with 11 bases of the junction left unmatched. The CDR3 protein is CASSPHSGTGGVYGYTF. The CDR3 coding sequence is TGTGCCAGCAGTCCACACTCCGGGACAGGGGGCGTCTATGGCTACACCTTC.

This clonotype was recorded many times. The DNA of the CDR3 is TGTGCCAGCAGCCCGACTAGCGGAAACAATGAGCAGTTCTTC. Translating gives CASSPTSGNNEQFF. The chain combines TRBV7-2 with TRBJ2-1; 9 bases are shared with TRBD2. The V segment lost 5 bases and the J segment 5 bases; nucleotides outside the gene matches: 4. The length of the CDR3 is 14 residues. Germline CDR1 is SGHTA and CDR2 is FQGNSA.

This clonotype has at least ten counts. The J gene is TRBJ2-7, the V gene TRBV5-1; 9 bases align to TRBD2. V trimming: 0 bases; J trimming: 4 bases; junction bases outside the gene matches: 5. Germline V gives CDR1 SGHRS, CDR2 YFSETQ. CDR3 length equals 15 residues. The CDR3 loop is CASSLVASGTYEQYF. The DNA of the CDR3 is TGCGCCAGCAGCTTGGTGGCTAGCGGGACTTACGAGCAGTACTTC.

The genes are TRBV6-1 and TRBJ2-7; TRBD2 agrees at 11 bases. Losses at the gene ends were 5 bases for V and 0 bases for J; bases not matched to a gene: 6. The CDR3 has 16 residues. Germline V CDR1 and CDR2: MNHNS, SASEGT. The CDR3, as DNA: TGTGCCAGCAGTCTGAGACTAGCGGGGCCCTCCTACGAGCAGTACTTC. This gives the protein CASSLRLAGPSYEQYF.